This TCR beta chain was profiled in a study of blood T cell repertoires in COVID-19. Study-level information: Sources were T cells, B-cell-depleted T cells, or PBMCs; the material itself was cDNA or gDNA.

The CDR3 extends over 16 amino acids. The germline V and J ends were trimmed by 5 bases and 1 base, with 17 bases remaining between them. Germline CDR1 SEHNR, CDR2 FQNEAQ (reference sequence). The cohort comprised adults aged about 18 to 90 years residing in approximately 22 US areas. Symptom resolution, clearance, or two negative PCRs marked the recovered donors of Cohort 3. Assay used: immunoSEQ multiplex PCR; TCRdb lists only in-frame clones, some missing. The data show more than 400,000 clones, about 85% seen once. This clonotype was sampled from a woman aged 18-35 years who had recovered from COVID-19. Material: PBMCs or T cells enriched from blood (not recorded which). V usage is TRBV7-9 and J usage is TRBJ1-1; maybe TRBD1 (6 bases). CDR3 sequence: CASSPPVTDRNTEAFF. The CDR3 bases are TGTGCCAGCAGCCCCCCAGTAACGGACAGGAACACTGAAGCTTTCTTT.